This T cell receptor beta chain is from a study of T cells in Graves' hyperthyroidism and ophthalmopathy. An absence of ophthalmopathy progression within 18 months meant stable Graves' hyperthyroidism. Participants, patients aged 18 to 65, had newly diagnosed hyperthyroidism with a duration under 2 months. Amplification yielded TCR beta CDR3 regions, with RNA transcripts as the source. The HTBI set primed first-round TCR CDR3 RT-PCR. One entry per CDR3 protein results from TCRdb running MiXCR on the multiplex PCR reads. Of around 540,000 distinct CDR3 sequences listed, around 42% were seen once; the top ten hold 6.5% to 9%. The CDR3 is 13 residues long. Per germline, CDR1 SQVTM and CDR2 ANQGSEA. Losses at the gene ends were 7 bases for V and 8 bases for J; bases not matched to a gene: 6.

The sequence came from a woman between 18 and 29 years old with Graves' hyperthyroidism. The chain uses TRBV29-1 and TRBJ2-1; 12 nucleotides line up with TRBD2. Sequencing was performed on peripheral blood or thyroid tissue (not recorded which). CDR3 protein: CSGGTSGYDEQFF. CDR3 bases: TGCAGCGGGGGGACTAGCGGGTACGATGAGCAGTTCTTC.